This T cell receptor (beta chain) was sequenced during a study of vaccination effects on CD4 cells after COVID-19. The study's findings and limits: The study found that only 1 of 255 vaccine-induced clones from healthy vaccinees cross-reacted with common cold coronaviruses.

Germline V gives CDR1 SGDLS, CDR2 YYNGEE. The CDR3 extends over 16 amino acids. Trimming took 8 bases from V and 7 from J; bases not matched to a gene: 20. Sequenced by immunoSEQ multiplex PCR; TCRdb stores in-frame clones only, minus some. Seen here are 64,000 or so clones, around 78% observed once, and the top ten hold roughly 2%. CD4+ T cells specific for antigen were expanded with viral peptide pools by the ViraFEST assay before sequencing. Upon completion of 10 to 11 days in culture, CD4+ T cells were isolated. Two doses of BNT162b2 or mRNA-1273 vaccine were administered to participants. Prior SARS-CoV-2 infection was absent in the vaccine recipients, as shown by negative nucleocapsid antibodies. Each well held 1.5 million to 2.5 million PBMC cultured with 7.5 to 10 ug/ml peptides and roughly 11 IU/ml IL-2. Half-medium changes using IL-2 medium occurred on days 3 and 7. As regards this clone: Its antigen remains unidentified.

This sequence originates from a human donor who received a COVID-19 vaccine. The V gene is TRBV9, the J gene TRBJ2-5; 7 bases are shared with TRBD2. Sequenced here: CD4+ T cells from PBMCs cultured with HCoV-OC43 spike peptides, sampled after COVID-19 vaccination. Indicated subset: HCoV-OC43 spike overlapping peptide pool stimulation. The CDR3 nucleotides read TGTGCCAGAATCCGAAGGGAGGCGGGGGAGCTGGGGACCCAGTACTTC. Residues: CARIRREAGELGTQYF.